This T cell receptor beta chain was captured in a study of low-dose radiotherapy and immunotherapy resistance in tumors. Study at large: Across 26 weeks, 13 Gy in total went to Cohort 2, delivered as 1 Gy per fraction every two weeks. Patients were treated with intravenous nivolumab at 240 mg every two weeks and were also dosed with ipilimumab at 1 mg/kg every six weeks. Oral administration of aspirin 300 mg daily occurred for four cycles, commencing at cycle 1 day 1.

Described time point: after trial treatment. Treatment noted: LDRT plus nivolumab, ipilimumab, low-dose cyclophosphamide and aspirin (RACIN trial). Trimming pared 1 base from V and 4 bases from J, leaving 5 bases between. CDR3 size: 13 residues. TRAV- and TRBV-specific primers were used for first-strand cDNA, which covered alpha and beta chains. TCR amplification ran 15 to 25 PCR cycles using constant-region and V-primer adapter primers. In vitro transcription amplified isolated mRNA. TCRdb reanalysed the reads using MiXCR and keeps one entry per CDR3 protein. The data show approximately 100,000 distinct CDR3 sequences, under 25% seen once. Many counts were recorded for this clonotype.

The TCR comes from a male donor with prostate cancer. The chain carries TRBV12-3 or TRBV12-4 and TRBJ2-1; D remains ambiguous. Sequencing used PBMCs, obtained after low-dose radiotherapy plus immunotherapy. CDR3 DNA: TGTGCCAGCAGTTTAGGGGATTACAATGAGCAGTTCTTC. Amino acids: CASSLGDYNEQFF.